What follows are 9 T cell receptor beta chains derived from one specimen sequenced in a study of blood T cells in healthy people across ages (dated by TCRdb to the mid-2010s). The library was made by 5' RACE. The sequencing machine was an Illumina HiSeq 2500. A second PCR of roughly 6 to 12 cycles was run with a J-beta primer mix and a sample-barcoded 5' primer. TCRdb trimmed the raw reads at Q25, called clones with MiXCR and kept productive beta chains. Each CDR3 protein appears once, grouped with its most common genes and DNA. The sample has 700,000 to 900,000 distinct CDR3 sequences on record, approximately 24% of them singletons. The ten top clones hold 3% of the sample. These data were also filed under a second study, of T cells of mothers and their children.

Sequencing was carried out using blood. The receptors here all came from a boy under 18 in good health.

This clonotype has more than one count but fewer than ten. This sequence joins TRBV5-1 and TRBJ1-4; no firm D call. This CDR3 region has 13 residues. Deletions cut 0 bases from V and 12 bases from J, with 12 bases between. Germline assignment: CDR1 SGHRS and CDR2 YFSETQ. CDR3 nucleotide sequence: TGCGCCAGCAGCTTGGACCCCAGGAGAGAACTGTTTTTT. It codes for CASSLDPRRELFF.

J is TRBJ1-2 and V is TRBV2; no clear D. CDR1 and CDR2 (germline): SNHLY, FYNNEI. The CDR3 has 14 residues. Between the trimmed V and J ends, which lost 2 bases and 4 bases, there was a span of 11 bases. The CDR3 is CASSEQEGFYGYTF. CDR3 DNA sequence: TGTGCCAGCAGTGAACAGGAGGGATTCTATGGCTACACCTTC.

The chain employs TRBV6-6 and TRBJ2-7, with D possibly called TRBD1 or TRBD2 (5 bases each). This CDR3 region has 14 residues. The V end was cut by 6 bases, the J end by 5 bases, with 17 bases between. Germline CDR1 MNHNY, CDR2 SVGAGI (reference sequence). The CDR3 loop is CASRRGGSRDEQYF. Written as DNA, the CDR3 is TGTGCCAGCAGACGTGGGGGTAGTCGTGACGAGCAGTACTTC.

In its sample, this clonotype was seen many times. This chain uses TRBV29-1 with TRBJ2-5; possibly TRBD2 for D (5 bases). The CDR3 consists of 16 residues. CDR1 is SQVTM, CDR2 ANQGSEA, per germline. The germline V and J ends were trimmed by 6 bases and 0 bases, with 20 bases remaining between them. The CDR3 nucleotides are TGCAGCGTCAAAGGCGCCATCGGGGTCGACCAAGAGACCCAGTACTTC. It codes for CSVKGAIGVDQETQYF.

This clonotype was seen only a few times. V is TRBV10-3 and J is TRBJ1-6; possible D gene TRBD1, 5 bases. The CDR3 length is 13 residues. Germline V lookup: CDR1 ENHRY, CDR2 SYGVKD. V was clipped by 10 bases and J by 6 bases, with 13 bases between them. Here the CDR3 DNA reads TGTGCCACTCTCAGACAGACTAATTCACCCCTCCACTTT. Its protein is CATLRQTNSPLHF.

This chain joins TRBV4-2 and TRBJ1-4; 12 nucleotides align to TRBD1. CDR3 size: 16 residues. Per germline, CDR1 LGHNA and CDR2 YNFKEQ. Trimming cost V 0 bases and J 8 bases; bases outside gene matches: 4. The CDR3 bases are TGTGCCAGCAGCCAAGATGTAGGGACAGGGGGCGAAAAACTGTTTTTT. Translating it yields CASSQDVGTGGEKLFF.

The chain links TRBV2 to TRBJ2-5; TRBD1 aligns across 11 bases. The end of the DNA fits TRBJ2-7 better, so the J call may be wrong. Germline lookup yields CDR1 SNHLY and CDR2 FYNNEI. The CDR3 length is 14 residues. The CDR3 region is CASRAGQGGYEQYF. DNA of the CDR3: TGTGCCAGCAGGGCGGGACAGGGGGGATACGAGCAGTACTTC.

CDR3 sequence reads: CASSLATAPQETQYF. The CDR3 DNA reads as TGCGCCAGCAGCTTGGCGACAGCACCACAAGAGACCCAGTACTTC. The chain recombines TRBV5-1 with TRBJ2-5, with a tentative D call TRBD1 (5 bases). V was shortened by 0 bases and J by 2 bases, with 11 bases between the two germline ends. Germline V CDR1 and CDR2: SGHRS, YFSETQ. The CDR3 consists of 15 residues.

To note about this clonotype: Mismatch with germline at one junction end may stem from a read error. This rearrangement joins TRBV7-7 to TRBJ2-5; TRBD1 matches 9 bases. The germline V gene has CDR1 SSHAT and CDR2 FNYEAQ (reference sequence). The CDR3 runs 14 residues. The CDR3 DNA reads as TGTGCTAGCAGCTTAGCAGACAGGGGGGAGACCCAGTACTTC. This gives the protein CASSLADRGETQYF.